A selection of T cell receptor beta chains follows, all from one sample in a study of T cell repertoires in cytomegalovirus infection. Antigens for these TCRs are unknown. MiXCR was run by TCRdb on the reads, yielding one entry per CDR3 protein. Among under 200,000 distinct CDR3 sequences listed, about 20% were seen once. The input for sequencing was CD8+ T cells from cultured PBMCs, taken from culture after CMV antigen stimulation. Receptors were obtained from a human donor in good health (CMV status not recorded). Some clones in this sample may be carry-over from other donors' samples. CDR3s include the opening cysteine and the closing phenylalanine or tryptophan.

TRBV6-1	CASSASRQAAFEKLFF
TRBV19	CASTPRTELNTEAFF
TRBV7-2	CASSLVTYEQYF
TRBV19	CASSIGRTGGPMNTEAFF
TRBV6-2/TRBV6-3	CASSYSILAGGYEQYF
TRBV4-3	CASSQDRTHEQYF
TRBV6-5	CASSYLVRLVATGELFF
TRBV6-5	CASSAADLSPLHF
TRBV7-8	CASSSTRAQGINTLYGYTF
TRBV7-8	CASSFLQGSGANVLTF
TRBV12-3/TRBV12-4	CASSGDSYNEKLFF
TRBV7-9	CASSSPGLGANVLTF
TRBV11-2	CASSLRHSGGSTDTQYF
TRBV10-3	CAIGQGGYEQYF
TRBV7-9	CASIKGGRTEAFF
TRBV4-2	CASSHPLGPGQGKSYNEQFF